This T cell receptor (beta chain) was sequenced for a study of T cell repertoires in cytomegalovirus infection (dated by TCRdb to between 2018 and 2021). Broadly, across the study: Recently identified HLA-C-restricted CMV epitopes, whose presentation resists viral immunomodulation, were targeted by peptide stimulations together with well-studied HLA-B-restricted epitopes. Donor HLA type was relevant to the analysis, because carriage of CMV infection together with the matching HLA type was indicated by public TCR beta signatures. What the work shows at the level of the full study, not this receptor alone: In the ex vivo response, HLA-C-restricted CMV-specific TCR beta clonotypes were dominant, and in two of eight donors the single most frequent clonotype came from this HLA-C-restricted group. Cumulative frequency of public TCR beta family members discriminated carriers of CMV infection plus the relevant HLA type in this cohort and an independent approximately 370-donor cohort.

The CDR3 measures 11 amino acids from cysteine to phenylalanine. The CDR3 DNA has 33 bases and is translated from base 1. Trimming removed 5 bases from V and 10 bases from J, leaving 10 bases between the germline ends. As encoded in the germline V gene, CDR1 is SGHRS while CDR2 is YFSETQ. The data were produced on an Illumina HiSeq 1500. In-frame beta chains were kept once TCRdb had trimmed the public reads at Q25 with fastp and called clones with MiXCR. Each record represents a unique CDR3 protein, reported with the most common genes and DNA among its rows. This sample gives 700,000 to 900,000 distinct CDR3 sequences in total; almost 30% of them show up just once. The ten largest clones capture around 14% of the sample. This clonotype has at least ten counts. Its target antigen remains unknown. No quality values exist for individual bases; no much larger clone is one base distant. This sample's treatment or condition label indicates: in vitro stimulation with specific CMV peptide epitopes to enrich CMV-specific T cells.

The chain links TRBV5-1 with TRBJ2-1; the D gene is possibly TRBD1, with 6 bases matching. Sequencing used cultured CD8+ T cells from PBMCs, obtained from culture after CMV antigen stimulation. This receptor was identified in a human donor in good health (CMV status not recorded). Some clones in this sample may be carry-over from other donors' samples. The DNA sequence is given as TGCGCCAGCAGGAGGGGGACGGAGCAGTTCTTC. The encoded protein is CASRRGTEQFF.